This section outlines one TCR beta chain sequence together with its context. This sample was included in a study of CD8 T cells in Susac syndrome. Reverse transcription of roughly 0.45 to 1 ug RNA used random hexamers. An immunoSEQ multiplex PCR amplified TCR beta CDR3 over 54 Vbeta and 13 Jbeta. TCRdb re-derived calls from the immunoSEQ multiplex PCR reads in MiXCR, one entry per CDR3 protein. The sample carries roughly 150,000 distinct CDR3 sequences, roughly 96% recorded once. V lost 3 bases, J lost 3 bases, and 6 bases lay in between. Germline CDR1 is LGHDT and CDR2 is YNNKEL (reference sequence). This CDR3 is built from 12 residues. Relapsing-remitting disease, either stable or active, was present in the treatment-naive patients who were the multiple sclerosis controls. Negative isolation yielded the CD8+ and CD4+ T cells, while FACS enriched the TEMRA cells.

Sequencing used CD8+ T cells from PBMCs. The V call is TRBV3-1, the J call TRBJ2-7; D unclear. This TCR was sampled from a human donor with multiple sclerosis. The CDR3 region has the DNA TGTGCCAGCAGCCACGGCGACTACGAGCAGTACTTC. It translates to CASSHGDYEQYF.